The sequence of this T cell receptor (beta chain) was determined in a study of T-cell memory formation after mild COVID-19. This clonotype was picked up a small number of times. The antigen is undetermined. cDNA libraries for TCR alpha and TCR beta, carrying sample barcodes and UMIs, came from 5'RACE with constant-segment primers. TCRdb used MiXCR to reprocess the 5' RACE reads, holding one entry per CDR3 protein. The table has just over 350,000 distinct CDR3 sequences, 13% to 15% seen once. Study results and limitations: Contracting CD8+ clones were enriched in EMRA, CD4+ mainly in CM and EM. A balance of CD4 and CD8 characterized clones contracting day 15 to 85, whereas later expanders leaned CD4+.

Germline CDR1 is LGHNA and CDR2 is YSLEER. Trimming removed 2 bases from V and 10 bases from J; junction bases left unmatched: 7. The CDR3 covers 14 residues. The sample taken for sequencing was PBMCs or a T cell subset sorted from them (not recorded which). The receptor comes from a man between 18 and 29 years old who had mild COVID-19 (a few samples of this study predate the infection). Cell type and time point are not known. This chain uses TRBV4-3 with TRBJ2-1, with 8 bases matching TRBD1. The CDR3 loop is CASSQRTGSLEQFF. The CDR3 region has the DNA TGCGCCAGCAGCCAAAGGACAGGGAGCTTGGAGCAGTTCTTC.